This TCR beta chain was identified in a study of T-cell memory formation after mild COVID-19. A single record per CDR3 protein comes from TCRdb applying MiXCR to the 5' RACE reads. The sample shows roughly 240,000 distinct CDR3 sequences, around 15% of them seen only once. The CDR3 sequence is 14 residues long. Germline V gene lookup returns CDR1 MNHEY and CDR2 SVGEGT. The germline V and J ends were trimmed by 7 bases and 4 bases, with 15 bases remaining between them. In its sample, this clonotype was seen a few times. This chain connects TRBV6-2 or TRBV6-3 to TRBJ2-3; D is tentatively TRBD1 or TRBD2 (6 bases each). Source material: PBMCs or a T cell subset sorted from them (not recorded which). This TCR was sampled from a man aged 18 to 29 who had mild COVID-19 (a few samples of this study predate the infection). Cell type and time point are not known. DNA of the CDR3: TGTGCCAGCAACCTGGAGGGGGGCCCAGATACGCAGTATTTT. Amino acids: CASNLEGGPDTQYF.